This T cell receptor (beta chain) originates from a study of T cells and Merkel cell carcinoma outcomes. The study's findings and limits: Reportedly, T-cell repertoire with density predicts Merkel cell carcinoma outcomes.

TCRdb keeps only in-frame clones here, not all; method: immunoSEQ multiplex PCR. The table shows 3,500 to 4,000 clones, with around 94% occurring only once. A word on this clone: Its antigen remains unknown.

The clonotype was recovered from a human donor with Merkel cell carcinoma. Sequenced material: tumor tissue from Merkel cell carcinoma.

The CDR3 sequence is CASSLQEGTEAFF. The CDR3 coding sequence is TGTGCCAGCAGTCTACAGGAGGGCACTGAAGCTTTCTTT. The chain combines TRBV2 with TRBJ1-1, with D perhaps TRBD1 (5 bases). V was pared by 5 bases and J by 4 bases, with 11 bases between. From germline, CDR1 is SNHLY and CDR2 FYNNEI. The CDR3 has 13 residues.